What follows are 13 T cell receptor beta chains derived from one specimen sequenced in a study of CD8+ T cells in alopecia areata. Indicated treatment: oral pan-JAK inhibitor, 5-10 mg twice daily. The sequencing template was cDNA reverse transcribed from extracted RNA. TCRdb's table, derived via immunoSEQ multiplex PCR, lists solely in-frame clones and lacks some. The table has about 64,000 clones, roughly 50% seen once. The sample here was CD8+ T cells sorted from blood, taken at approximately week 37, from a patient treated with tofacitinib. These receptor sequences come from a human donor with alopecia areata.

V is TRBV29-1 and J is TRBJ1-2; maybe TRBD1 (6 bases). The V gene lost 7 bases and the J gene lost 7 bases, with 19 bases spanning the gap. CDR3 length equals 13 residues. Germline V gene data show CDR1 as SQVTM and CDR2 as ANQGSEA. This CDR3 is CSGGPTGKGGYTF. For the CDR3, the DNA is TGCAGCGGAGGGCCTACAGGGAAGGGTGGCTACACCTTC.

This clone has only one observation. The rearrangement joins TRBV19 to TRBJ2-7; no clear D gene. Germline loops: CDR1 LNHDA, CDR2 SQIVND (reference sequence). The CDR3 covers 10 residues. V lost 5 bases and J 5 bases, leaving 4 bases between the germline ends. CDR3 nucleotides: TGTGCCAGTAGTGGCCACGAGCAGTACTTC. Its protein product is CASSGHEQYF.

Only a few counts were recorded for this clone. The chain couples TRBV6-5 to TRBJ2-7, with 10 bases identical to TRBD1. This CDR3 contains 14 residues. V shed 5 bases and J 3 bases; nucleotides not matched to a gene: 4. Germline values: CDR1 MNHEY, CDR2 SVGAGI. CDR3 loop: CASSNRDRGYEQYF. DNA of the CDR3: TGTGCCAGCAGTAACCGGGACAGGGGCTACGAGCAGTACTTC.

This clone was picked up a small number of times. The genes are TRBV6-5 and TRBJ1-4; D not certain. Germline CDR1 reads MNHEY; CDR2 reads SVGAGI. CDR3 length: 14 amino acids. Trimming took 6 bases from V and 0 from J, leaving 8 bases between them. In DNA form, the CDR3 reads TGTGCCAGCAGACCTTTTACAACTAATGAAAAACTGTTTTTT. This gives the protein CASRPFTTNEKLFF.

The CDR3 loop is CASSLEDRQKTQYF. The CDR3 DNA follows: TGTGCCAGCAGTTTAGAGGACAGACAGAAGACCCAGTACTTC. The chain recombines TRBV27 with TRBJ2-5, with a weak D call TRBD1 (6 bases). Germline assignment: CDR1 MNHEY and CDR2 SMNVEV (reference sequence). The CDR3 runs to 14 residues. V was shortened by 2 bases and J by 6 bases, with 13 bases between the two germline ends.

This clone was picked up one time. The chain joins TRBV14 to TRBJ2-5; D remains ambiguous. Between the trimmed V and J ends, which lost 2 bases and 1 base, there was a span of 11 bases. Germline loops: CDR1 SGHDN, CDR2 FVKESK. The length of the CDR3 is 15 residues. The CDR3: CASSQLQDFQETQYF. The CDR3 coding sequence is TGTGCCAGCAGCCAATTGCAAGACTTCCAAGAGACCCAGTACTTC.

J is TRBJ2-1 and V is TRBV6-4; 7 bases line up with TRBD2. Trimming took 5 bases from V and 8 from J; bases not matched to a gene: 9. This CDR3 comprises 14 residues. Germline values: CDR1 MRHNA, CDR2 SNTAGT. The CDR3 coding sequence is TGTGCCAGCAGTTCCGCGGGAGAGTCCGATGAGCAGTTCTTC. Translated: CASSSAGESDEQFF.

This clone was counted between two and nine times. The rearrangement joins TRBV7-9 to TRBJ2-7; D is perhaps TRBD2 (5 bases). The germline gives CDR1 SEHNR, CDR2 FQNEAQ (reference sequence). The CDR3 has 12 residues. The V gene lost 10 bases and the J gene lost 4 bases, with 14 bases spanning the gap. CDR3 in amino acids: CATSGVRYEQYF. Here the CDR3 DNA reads TGTGCCACATCCGGGGTAAGGTACGAGCAGTACTTC.

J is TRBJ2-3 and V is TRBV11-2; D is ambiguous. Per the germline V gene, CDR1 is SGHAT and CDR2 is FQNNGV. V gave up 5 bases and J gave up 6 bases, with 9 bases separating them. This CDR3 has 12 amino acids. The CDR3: CASSPPSDTQYF. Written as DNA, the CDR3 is TGTGCCAGCAGCCCCCCGTCGGATACGCAGTATTTT.

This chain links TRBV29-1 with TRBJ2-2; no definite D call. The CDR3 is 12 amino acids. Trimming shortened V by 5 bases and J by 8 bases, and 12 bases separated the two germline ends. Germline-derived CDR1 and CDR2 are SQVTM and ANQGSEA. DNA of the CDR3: TGCAGCGTTCCCAGATTGGGAGGGGAGCTGTTTTTT. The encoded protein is CSVPRLGGELFF.

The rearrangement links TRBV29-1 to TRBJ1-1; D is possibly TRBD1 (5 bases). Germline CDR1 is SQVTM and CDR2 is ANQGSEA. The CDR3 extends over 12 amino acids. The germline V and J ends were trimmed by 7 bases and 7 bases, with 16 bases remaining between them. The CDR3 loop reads CSAGGLTDEAFF. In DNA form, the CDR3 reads TGCAGCGCCGGGGGGTTGACAGATGAAGCTTTCTTT.

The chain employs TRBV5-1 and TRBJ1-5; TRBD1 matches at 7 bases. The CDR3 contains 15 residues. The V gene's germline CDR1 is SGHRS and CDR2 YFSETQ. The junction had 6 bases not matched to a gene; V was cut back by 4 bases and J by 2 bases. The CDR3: CASSITGAGNQPQHF. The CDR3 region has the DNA TGCGCCAGCAGCATAACAGGGGCCGGCAATCAGCCCCAGCATTTT.

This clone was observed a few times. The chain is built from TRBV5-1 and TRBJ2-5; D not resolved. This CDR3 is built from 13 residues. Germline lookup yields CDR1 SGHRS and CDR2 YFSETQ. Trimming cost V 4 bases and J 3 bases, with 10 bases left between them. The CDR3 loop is CASSVYTEETQYF. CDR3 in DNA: TGCGCCAGCAGCGTCTACACTGAAGAGACCCAGTACTTC.